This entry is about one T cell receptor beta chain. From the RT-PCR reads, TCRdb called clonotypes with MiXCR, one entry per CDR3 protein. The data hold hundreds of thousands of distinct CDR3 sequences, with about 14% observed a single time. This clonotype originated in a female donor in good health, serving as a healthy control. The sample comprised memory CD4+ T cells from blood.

The DNA of the CDR3 is TGTGCCAGCAGCCGAAACAATTCACCCCTCCACTTT. This codes for CASSRNNSPLHF. The genes are TRBV7-8 and TRBJ1-6; D unclear. This CDR3 is built from 12 residues. Trimming took 5 bases from V and 7 from J, leaving 6 bases between them. The germline V gene encodes CDR1 SGHVS and CDR2 FQNEAQ.